One TCR beta chain is described in this entry. Using roughly 200 ng DNA, some 30,000 T cell genomes, the sorted-subset replicate PCRs were run. Assay: immunoSEQ multiplex PCR; the TCRdb copy retains only in-frame clones and omits some. The sample shows about 2 million clones, 95% of them seen only once. V lost 5 bases to trimming and J lost 3 bases, with 14 bases between them. Germline CDR1 MNHEY, CDR2 SVGAGI. The CDR3 runs to 14 residues. This specimen belongs to a study of shared clonotypes between healthy human individuals. Sequencing input: naive CD4+ T cells sorted from blood. Subset indicated: CD45RA+ positively selected. The clonotype comes from a man younger than 30 in good health. The V and J genes are TRBV6-5 and TRBJ2-7; D is uncertain. DNA for the CDR3: TGTGCCAGCAGTATCCGGGCCAGGTACTACGAGCAGTACTTC. Translated: CASSIRARYYEQYF.